A selection of T cell receptor beta chains follows, all from one sample in a study of blood T cells in healthy people across ages. A single record per CDR3 protein comes from TCRdb applying MiXCR to the 5' RACE reads. The sample holds around 1.5 million distinct CDR3 sequences; around 55% are singletons and the top ten take under 8.5%. Sequencing was done on a sample of blood. Receptors originate from a man aged 18 to 30 in good health. Each CDR3 is given with its conserved first and last residue. A D gene is named only where the DNA matches it firmly. Size values are once, few and many counts, or a class for expanded clones, and some rows have none.

J gene	D gene	clone size	V gene	CDR3 DNA	CDR3 protein
TRBJ2-3	-	many	TRBV5-1	TGTGCCAGCAGCGTAGACAGCACAGATACGCAGTATTTT	CASSVDSTDTQYF
TRBJ2-3	-	-	TRBV12-3/TRBV12-4	TGTGCCAGCACACGGACGGTTTTCACAGATACGCAGTATTTT	CASTRTVFTDTQYF
TRBJ2-1	-	-	TRBV12-3/TRBV12-4	TGTGCCAGCAGTTTTTGGGGGGAACTAATGGTAGATGAGCAGTTCTTC	CASSFWGELMVDEQFF
TRBJ2-3	-	-	TRBV7-9	TGTGCCAGCAGCTTCAGGGAGAGCACAGATACGCAGTATTTT	CASSFRESTDTQYF
TRBJ2-1	TRBD2	few	TRBV25-1	TGTGCCAGCAGTTTTAGCGGGAGGGGTAATGAGCAGTTCTTC	CASSFSGRGNEQFF
TRBJ2-1	-	once	TRBV12-3/TRBV12-4	TGTGCCAGCAGTACATTAGGGCCCGATGAGCAGTTCTTC	CASSTLGPDEQFF
TRBJ2-6	-	many	TRBV4-1	TGCGCCAGCAGCCAAGAAGGGGTAGGTGGGGCCAACGTCCTGACTTTC	CASSQEGVGGANVLTF
TRBJ1-6	-	-	TRBV6-2/TRBV6-3	TGTGCCAGCAGTTATATAATGACCCTCCATAATTCACCCCTCCACTTT	CASSYIMTLHNSPLHF
TRBJ1-2	-	-	TRBV28	TGTGCCGGCAGTTCCCTGACGGCCACCGCTAACTATGGCTACACCTTC	CAGSSLTATANYGYTF
TRBJ2-1	-	-	TRBV20-1	TGCAGTGGTCCGAGTGACAATGAGCAGTTCTTC	CSGPSDNEQFF
TRBJ2-1	TRBD2	few	TRBV6-5	TGTGCCAGCAGACGAGGAAGTACACTAGCGGTCGGTGAGCAGTTCTTC	CASRRGSTLAVGEQFF
TRBJ2-3	-	-	TRBV7-2	TGTGCCAGCAGCTCCTCCATAGGTTATTCTAGCACAGATACGCAGTATTTT	CASSSSIGYSSTDTQYF
TRBJ2-5	TRBD2	-	TRBV7-2	TGTGCCAGCAGCTTGACGAGCGGGAGGGTATATGAGACCCAGTACTTC	CASSLTSGRVYETQYF
TRBJ1-1	-	-	TRBV14	TGTGCCAGCAGCCAAGAAGGGGGGTACATGAACACTGAAGCTTTCTTT	CASSQEGGYMNTEAFF
TRBJ1-2	-	-	TRBV20-1	TGCAGTGCTATTAGAGTCGGTTTAGACTATGGCTACACCTTC	CSAIRVGLDYGYTF
TRBJ2-5	TRBD2	few	TRBV10-3	TGTGCCATCAGTAGTCTACCGTTGACTAGCGAACAAGAGACCCAGTACTTC	CAISSLPLTSEQETQYF
TRBJ2-3	TRBD2	-	TRBV7-9	TGTGCCAGCAGCTTCCGCGGGAGACCCACAGATACGCAGTATTTT	CASSFRGRPTDTQYF
TRBJ2-3	TRBD1	-	TRBV28	TGTGCCAGCAGCCGCCCCCCTGGGACAGGGGGCTCGGGCACAGATACGCAGTATTTT	CASSRPPGTGGSGTDTQYF
TRBJ1-2	TRBD1	-	TRBV7-6	TGTGCCAGCAGCTCACAGGGGGCCGGCTCCTATGGCTACACCTTC	CASSSQGAGSYGYTF
TRBJ2-4	TRBD2	few	TRBV20-1	TGCAGTGCTAGACGAAGGCTAGCGGAAAACATTCAGTACTTC	CSARRRLAENIQYF
TRBJ1-1	-	-	TRBV20-1	TGCAGTGCTAGTCCGGGACACGGGTATCCAGGCACTGAAGCTTTCTTT	CSASPGHGYPGTEAFF
TRBJ1-4	-	few	TRBV29-1	TGCAGCGTTGAAGCCGCAAATAATGAAAAACTGTTTTTT	CSVEAANNEKLFF
TRBJ2-3	TRBD2	-	TRBV20-1	TGCAGTGCTAGCCGGACGGGAGGAGGAGATACGCAGTATTTT	CSASRTGGGDTQYF
TRBJ1-4	-	once	TRBV12-3/TRBV12-4	TGTGCCAGCAGTTTAGGGACCCAGGGACTGTTTTTT	CASSLGTQGLFF
TRBJ2-7	-	few	TRBV7-4	TGTGCCAGCAGCTTTCGGGCGGGACCCTACGAGCAGTACTTC	CASSFRAGPYEQYF
TRBJ2-7	TRBD1	-	TRBV15	TGTGCCACAACCCAACCGGGACAGCCCTACGAGCAGTACTTC	CATTQPGQPYEQYF
TRBJ1-2	-	-	TRBV4-3	TGCGCCAGCAGCCAAGATAATCGGGGGAGCGGCTACACCTTC	CASSQDNRGSGYTF
TRBJ2-7	-	-	TRBV7-9	TGTGCCAGCAGCCTAATACGCCTCGGGCAGGGAGTCAACGAGCAGTACTTC	CASSLIRLGQGVNEQYF
TRBJ1-1	TRBD1	-	TRBV4-1	TGCGCCAGCAGCCAAGAGCCAGACAGGGCGGGAACTGAAGCTTTCTTT	CASSQEPDRAGTEAFF
TRBJ2-3	TRBD1	once	TRBV5-8	TGTGCCAGCAGCTTGACGCACGGGACAGGGGGCGGAGATACGCAGTATTTT	CASSLTHGTGGGDTQYF
TRBJ2-1	TRBD2	-	TRBV4-2	TGTGCCAGCAGCCAGGGGACTAGCGGGAGTGATGAGCAGTTCTTC	CASSQGTSGSDEQFF
TRBJ2-5	TRBD2	once	TRBV4-2	TGTGCCAGCAGCCAACTTCATGAGGCTAGCGGGGGGGAAGAGACCCAGTACTTC	CASSQLHEASGGEETQYF
TRBJ2-7	-	-	TRBV5-1	TGCGCCAGCAGCTTGGCAGTTACTACGCGTTACGAGCAGTACTTC	CASSLAVTTRYEQYF
TRBJ2-5	TRBD2	-	TRBV2	TGTGCCAGTACCGGGACTAGCGGGACGCATGAGCAGTACTTC	CASTGTSGTHEQYF
TRBJ2-7	-	-	TRBV20-1	TGCAGTATTCCGGGGCCCGGGGAACTCGACGAGCAGTATTTC	CSIPGPGELDEQYF
TRBJ2-1	-	few	TRBV4-1	TGCGCCAGCAGCCAAGATTCAGGGTTTGGGAACGGTGAGCAGTTCTTC	CASSQDSGFGNGEQFF
TRBJ2-7	-	-	TRBV27	TGTGCCAGCAGTGTATCAATCGACAACGAGCAGTACTTC	CASSVSIDNEQYF
TRBJ2-7	-	-	TRBV20-1	TGCAGTGCCTCACCCAGATCCGAGCAGTACTTC	CSASPRSEQYF
TRBJ2-5	-	-	TRBV7-9	TGTGCCAGCAGCTTGAGCGGCGACAAGAAGTACCAAGAGACCCAGTACTTC	CASSLSGDKKYQETQYF
TRBJ2-1	-	-	TRBV29-1	TGCAGCAGCGGTCGGAACGAAGGTTACAATGAGCAGTTCTTC	CSSGRNEGYNEQFF
TRBJ2-7	TRBD2	-	TRBV12-3/TRBV12-4	TGTGCCAGCAGGGGACTAGCGGGAGGTTCCTACGAGCAGTACTTC	CASRGLAGGSYEQYF
TRBJ2-7	TRBD2	-	TRBV5-1	TGCGCCAGCAGGAGGAGCGGGAGCCTTTCCGTCTCCTACGAGCAGTACTTC	CASRRSGSLSVSYEQYF
TRBJ2-7	TRBD2	-	TRBV4-2	TGTGCCAGCAGCCAAGGCACTAGCGCTGCCTACGAGCAGTACTTC	CASSQGTSAAYEQYF
TRBJ2-3	-	-	TRBV5-5	TGTGCCAGCAGCTTGGTGGAGGGATTTACAGATACGCAGTATTTT	CASSLVEGFTDTQYF
TRBJ1-2	-	many	TRBV29-1	TGCAGCGTTGGTGGGGACAAGTCTGGAGGCTACACCTTC	CSVGGDKSGGYTF
TRBJ1-2	-	-	TRBV25-1	TGTGCCAGCAGTGATAACTTGGGGGGCGCGGGTAGTGGCTACACCTTC	CASSDNLGGAGSGYTF
TRBJ1-5	-	-	TRBV25-1	TGTGCCAGCAGTGACGGAAGCAATCAGCCCCAGCATTTT	CASSDGSNQPQHF
TRBJ1-2	TRBD1	-	TRBV20-1	TGCAGTGCCCCCACCGATACAGGGGAAGGCTACACCTTC	CSAPTDTGEGYTF
TRBJ2-3	-	-	TRBV5-1	TGCGCCAGCAGCTTGGATTTAGCGGCAGATACGCAGTATTTT	CASSLDLAADTQYF
TRBJ2-1	-	-	TRBV10-3	TGTGCCACCTACAATGAGCAGTTCTTC	CATYNEQFF
TRBJ1-2	-	-	TRBV7-9	TGTGCCAGCAGCTTTCAGGGCAGGTGGTATGATGGCTACACCTTC	CASSFQGRWYDGYTF
TRBJ2-3	-	-	TRBV5-1	TGCGCCAGCAGCTTGGGCAGGGCCAACACAGATACGCAGTATTTT	CASSLGRANTDTQYF
TRBJ2-3	-	once	TRBV5-3	TGTGCCAGAAGCGCGGACCCAGGAGATACGCAGTATTTT	CARSADPGDTQYF
TRBJ1-2	-	-	TRBV12-3/TRBV12-4	TGTGCCAGCAGTCCGTCCTGGGGCCGGGTTGGAGGCTACACCTTC	CASSPSWGRVGGYTF
TRBJ2-1	-	-	TRBV29-1	TGCAGCGTTGAAGGGCCCGACACCCACAATGAGCAGTTCTTC	CSVEGPDTHNEQFF
TRBJ2-7	-	-	TRBV29-1	TGCAGCGCCGTTGGCGATTCCTACGAGCAGTACTTC	CSAVGDSYEQYF
TRBJ1-6	-	-	TRBV6-1	TGTGCCAGCAGTCGGAGTAGCGGAGAGCATTCACCCCTCCACTTT	CASSRSSGEHSPLHF
TRBJ1-2	TRBD1	-	TRBV3-1	TGTGCCAGCAGTCAAGCAGGGGGCGGCCATGGCTACACCTTC	CASSQAGGGHGYTF
TRBJ2-7	-	few	TRBV27	TGTGCCAGCAGTTCCCTCGGGATAGCTGGGCAGTACTTC	CASSSLGIAGQYF